This entry is about one T cell receptor (beta chain). As originally analysed: Counts of nucleated cells, estimated from reference gene primer amplification, were obtained. Repertoires were generated with immunoSEQ multiplex PCR, while TCRdb's copy carries only in-frame clones and drops some. From that table come the V and J calls and clone size; the DNA was used to work out D and trimming. The sample lists about 220,000 clones; 70% to 90% were seen once. CDR3 length equals 15 residues. Between the trimmed V and J ends, which lost 0 bases and 4 bases, there was a span of 12 bases. Germline V lookup: CDR1 SGHRS, CDR2 YFSETQ. This sample is part of a study of blood T cell repertoires in COVID-19. About the research overall: In each case, the material was cDNA or gDNA derived from T cells, B-cell-depleted T cells, or PBMCs.

What was sequenced was PBMCs or T cells enriched from blood (not recorded which). This receptor was taken from a woman between 35 and 50 years old with acute COVID-19. The chain combines TRBV5-1 with TRBJ2-3; D is perhaps TRBD1 (6 bases). CDR3 amino acids: CASSLGLQGPDTQYF. CDR3 bases: TGCGCCAGCAGCTTGGGATTACAGGGTCCAGATACGCAGTATTTT. The complete variable domain, with remaining parts taken from reference TRBV5-1 and TRBJ2-3, reads KAGVTQTPRYLIKTRGQQVTLSCSPISGHRSVSWYQQTPGQGLQFLFEYFSETQRNKGNFPGRFSGRQFSNSRSEMNVSTLELGDSALYLCASSLGLQGPDTQYFGPGTRLTVL.